This entry lists 16 T cell receptor beta chains sequenced from one sample in a study of blood T cell repertoires in COVID-19. Sequencing was performed with immunoSEQ multiplex PCR; in TCRdb, only in-frame clones are kept and a portion is missing. Found here are around 190,000 clones, about 83% of them singletons; the top ten hold more than 3%. Sequencing was done on a sample of PBMCs or T cells enriched from blood (not recorded which). These receptors all stem from a woman aged 30 to 39 who had been exposed to COVID-19.

The V call is TRBV19, the J call TRBJ2-4; 11 nucleotides line up with TRBD2. Germline loops: CDR1 LNHDA, CDR2 SQIVND (reference sequence). The junction had 12 bases not matched to a gene; V was cut back by 6 bases and J by 2 bases. The CDR3 is 18 residues long. CDR3 loop: CASRPILLAGATKNIQYF. The CDR3 coding sequence is TGTGCCAGTAGACCCATCTTACTAGCGGGGGCGACCAAAAACATTCAGTACTTC.

The rearrangement uses TRBV2 and TRBJ2-1, with 9 bases aligning to TRBD2. Losses at the gene ends were 5 bases for V and 3 bases for J; bases not matched to a gene: 2. Germline lookup yields CDR1 SNHLY and CDR2 FYNNEI. This CDR3 region has 14 residues. CDR3 loop: CASSHSGGYNEQFF. DNA of the CDR3: TGTGCCAGCAGTCATAGCGGGGGCTACAATGAGCAGTTCTTC.

V and J are TRBV3-1 (or the pseudogene TRBV3-2) and TRBJ2-7; D not resolved. In germline, CDR1 is LGHDT, CDR2 YNNKEL (reference sequence). V lost 0 bases, J lost 6 bases, and 9 bases lay in between. CDR3 length equals 13 residues. The CDR3 bases are TGTGCCAGCAGCCAAGATTCCGGGTTCGAGCAGTACTTC. Residues: CASSQDSGFEQYF.

The chain recombines TRBV7-8 with TRBJ2-1; D not certain. The V end was cut by 0 bases, the J end by 4 bases, with 7 bases between. Germline V gives CDR1 SGHVS, CDR2 FQNEAQ. The CDR3 runs to 14 residues. The CDR3 is CASSLATGYNEQFF. CDR3 DNA: TGTGCCAGCAGCTTAGCCACCGGGTACAATGAGCAGTTCTTC.

The chain links TRBV2 to TRBJ1-1; 8 bases match TRBD1. The CDR3 has 15 residues. The J segment lost 3 bases and the V segment lost 6 bases, leaving 9 bases of the junction unmatched. Germline CDR1 and CDR2: SNHLY and FYNNEI. CDR3 nucleotide sequence: TGTGCCAGCAGAGGACAGGGCCTGGTGGACACTGAAGCTTTCTTT. This translates into CASRGQGLVDTEAFF. Looking up the rest from reference TRBV2 and TRBJ1-1 gives the full variable domain: EPEVTQTPSHQVTQMGQEVILRCVPISNHLYFYWYRQILGQKVEFLVSFYNNEISEKSEIFDDQFSVERPDGSNFTLKIRSTKLEDSAMYFCASRGQGLVDTEAFFGQGTRLTVV.

This clone was observed once. The genes are TRBV2 and TRBJ2-7, with 7 bases matching TRBD2. The CDR3 sequence is 14 residues long. Germline V gene lookup returns CDR1 SNHLY and CDR2 FYNNEI. V was clipped by 4 bases and J by 0 bases; unmatched bases: 3. The CDR3 reads CASSGTRSSYEQYF. CDR3 DNA: TGTGCCAGCAGTGGGACTAGGAGCTCCTACGAGCAGTACTTC. Complete variable domain (other parts from reference TRBV2 and TRBJ2-7): EPEVTQTPSHQVTQMGQEVILRCVPISNHLYFYWYRQILGQKVEFLVSFYNNEISEKSEIFDDQFSVERPDGSNFTLKIRSTKLEDSAMYFCASSGTRSSYEQYFGPGTRLTVT.

J is TRBJ1-1 and V is TRBV30; D is unresolved. Trimming stripped 5 bases from V and 0 bases from J, with 10 bases between. The CDR3 length is 13 residues. Germline V gene data show CDR1 as GTSNPN and CDR2 as SVGIG (reference sequence). CDR3 coding DNA: TGTGCCTGGTGCAGGACTATGAACACTGAAGCTTTCTTT. This gives the protein CAWCRTMNTEAFF.

V gene TRBV27 combines with J gene TRBJ1-1; TRBD1 matches 7 bases. The ends lost 0 bases at V and 7 bases at J; junction bases unmatched: 11. The length of the CDR3 is 16 residues. Germline V gives CDR1 MNHEY, CDR2 SMNVEV (reference sequence). The CDR3 spells CASSLSPYRRGDEAFF. CDR3 bases: TGTGCCAGCAGTTTATCCCCATATCGCAGGGGGGATGAAGCTTTCTTT.

This clone was recorded only once. The CDR3 sequence: CASSASGVFYNEQFF. The CDR3 DNA reads as TGTGCCAGCAGCGCTTCAGGGGTATTCTACAATGAGCAGTTCTTC. The rearrangement uses TRBV9 and TRBJ2-1; the D gene is possibly TRBD1 (6 bases). The CDR3 has 15 amino acids. Trimming removed 3 bases from V and 3 bases from J, with 13 bases in between. Germline CDR1 reads SGDLS; CDR2 reads YYNGEE.

The CDR3 DNA follows: TGTGCCAGCAGTGATATAGCGGGGGGGAACCTCGATGAGCAGTTCTTC. Translated, it gives CASSDIAGGNLDEQFF. The rearrangement links TRBV28 to TRBJ2-1, with TRBD2 matching 11 bases. The CDR3 is 16 residues long. The germline V gene encodes CDR1 MDHEN and CDR2 SYDVKM. J gave up 8 bases and V 5 bases, and 11 bases lay outside the gene matches.

The J gene is TRBJ2-1, the V gene TRBV27, with D maybe TRBD1 (5 bases). CDR1 and CDR2 from the germline V gene are MNHEY and SMNVEV (reference sequence). The CDR3 contains 12 residues. V dropped 5 bases and J dropped 5 bases, with 7 bases sitting between them. Here the CDR3 reads CASSLTDNEQFF. CDR3 nucleotide sequence: TGTGCCAGCAGTCTGACAGACAATGAGCAGTTCTTC.

The chain uses TRBV4-1 and TRBJ2-7, with D perhaps TRBD1 (5 bases). The CDR3 sequence is 13 residues long. Trimming removed 6 bases at V and 3 bases at J, with 12 bases between. Germline assignment: CDR1 MGHRA and CDR2 YSYEKL. This CDR3 is CASSPDIDYEQYF. In DNA, the CDR3 is TGCGCCAGCAGTCCGGACATAGACTACGAGCAGTACTTC.

The chain couples TRBV5-4 to TRBJ2-5, with 7 bases identical to TRBD2. Germline loops: CDR1 SGHNT, CDR2 YYREEE (reference sequence). Losses at the gene ends were 4 bases for V and 3 bases for J; bases not matched to a gene: 6. The CDR3 is 14 amino acids. The CDR3 DNA follows: TGTGCCAGCAGCCCTCGGGGGGAGAAAGAGACCCAGTACTTC. It codes for CASSPRGEKETQYF.

The genes are TRBV11-2 and TRBJ2-1, with TRBD1 matching over 8 bases. Germline values: CDR1 SGHAT, CDR2 FQNNGV. This CDR3 is built from 17 residues. Trimming cost V 4 bases and J 2 bases; bases outside gene matches: 10. DNA of the CDR3: TGTGCCAGCAGCTACCGGACAGGGACGAATCCCTACAATGAGCAGTTCTTC. As protein: CASSYRTGTNPYNEQFF. Looking up the rest from reference TRBV11-2 and TRBJ2-1 gives the full variable domain: EAGVAQSPRYKIIEKRQSVAFWCNPISGHATLYWYQQILGQGPKLLIQFQNNGVVDDSQLPKDRFSAERLKGVDSTLKIQPAKLEDSAVYLCASSYRTGTNPYNEQFFGPGTRLTVL.

This clone was counted between two and nine times. The chain links TRBV3-1 (or the pseudogene TRBV3-2) to TRBJ2-3, with 8 nucleotides matching TRBD2. Trimming cost V 4 bases and J 7 bases; bases outside gene matches: 16. The CDR3 totals 17 residues. The germline V gene has CDR1 LGHDT and CDR2 YNNKEL (reference sequence). The CDR3 coding sequence is TGTGCCAGCAGCCCCAGCGAATGGCGGGGGGATATTTATACGCAGTATTTT. Translating gives CASSPSEWRGDIYTQYF.

To note about this clone: At the DNA level, this CDR3 is encoded by other sequences in the same sample as well. The genes are TRBV18 and TRBJ1-3; D perhaps matches TRBD1 (6 bases). Trimming shortened V by 0 bases and J by 0 bases, and 9 bases separated the two germline ends. The CDR3 is 16 amino acids. The germline CDR1 and CDR2 sequences are KGHSH and LQKENI. The CDR3, as DNA: TGTGCCAGCTCACCACCGACAGGACTCTCTGGAAACACCATATATTTT. Protein product: CASSPPTGLSGNTIYF.